These T cell receptor beta chains were read from a single sample in a study of T cell responses to AZD1222 COVID-19 vaccine. Libraries were prepared by immunoSEQ multiplex PCR; TCRdb keeps only in-frame clonotypes and omits some of them. This sample has roughly 93,000 clones, with nearly 90% found just once. The input for sequencing was peripheral blood, taken on day 0 of AZD1222 vaccination. The receptor source for this set is an adult in good health. CDR3s include the opening cysteine and the closing phenylalanine or tryptophan. The D gene is left open where the match is weak. Only part of the rows carry a size: once, few, many, or a class if the clone is expanded.

V,D,size,J,CDR3,DNA
TRBV15,-,-,TRBJ1-5,CATSREITRGHQPQHF,TGTGCCACCAGCAGAGAAATCACCAGGGGTCATCAGCCCCAGCATTTT
TRBV29-1,-,-,TRBJ1-5,CSVAFQEGPQHF,TGCAGCGTGGCCTTCCAGGAGGGGCCCCAGCATTTT
TRBV28,-,-,TRBJ1-4,CASSPSGGQKEKLFF,TGTGCCAGCAGCCCATCGGGGGGGCAGAAAGAAAAACTGTTTTTT
TRBV2,-,-,TRBJ2-4,CAAWGVTREQYF,TGTGCCGCTTGGGGGGTCACCCGTGAGCAGTACTTC
TRBV2,TRBD1,-,TRBJ2-1,CAIIHRDRDTNEQFF,TGTGCCATCATTCACCGGGACAGGGATACCAATGAGCAGTTCTTC
TRBV19,TRBD1,once,TRBJ1-5,CASSPPDRGLVNSNQPQHF,TGTGCCAGTAGTCCACCCGACAGGGGCTTGGTTAATAGCAATCAGCCCCAGCATTTT
TRBV4-1,-,-,TRBJ1-5,CASSQEGLWQPQHF,TGCGCCAGCAGCCAAGAGGGGTTGTGGCAGCCCCAGCATTTT
TRBV18,TRBD1,-,TRBJ1-1,CASSPGTGYMNTEAFF,TGTGCCAGCTCACCAGGGACAGGGTACATGAACACTGAAGCTTTCTTT
TRBV20-1,-,-,TRBJ2-5,CSAGQETQYF,TGCAGTGCTGGCCAAGAGACCCAGTACTTC
TRBV5-1,-,-,TRBJ1-3,CASSFPGSGNTIYF,TGCGCCAGCAGCTTCCCCGGATCTGGAAACACCATATATTTT
TRBV6-5,TRBD1,-,TRBJ1-5,CASIRTGGENQPQHF,TGTGCCAGCATTCGAACAGGGGGCGAGAATCAGCCCCAGCATTTT
TRBV18,-,-,TRBJ1-1,CASSPVNSLNTEAFF,TGTGCCAGCTCACCAGTAAACAGCTTGAACACTGAAGCTTTCTTT
TRBV13,TRBD2,-,TRBJ2-5,CASSSRLAGDQETQYF,TGTGCCAGCAGCTCCCGACTAGCGGGGGATCAAGAGACCCAGTACTTC
TRBV5-5,-,-,TRBJ1-5,CASSFLGDQPQHF,TGTGCCAGCAGCTTTTTGGGCGATCAGCCCCAGCATTTT
TRBV7-3,-,-,TRBJ1-1,CASRAAPNTEAFF,TGTGCCAGCAGGGCTGCCCCGAACACTGAAGCTTTCTTT
TRBV10-3,TRBD1,-,TRBJ1-1,CAISPDRSNTEAFF,TGTGCCATCAGCCCGGACAGGTCAAACACTGAAGCTTTCTTT
TRBV5-1,-,-,TRBJ1-1,CASSLVKGDTEAFF,TGCGCCAGCAGCTTGGTTAAAGGGGACACTGAAGCTTTCTTT
TRBV30,-,-,TRBJ1-4,CAWSVGLGAANEKLFF,TGTGCCTGGAGTGTTGGTTTGGGGGCGGCTAATGAAAAACTGTTTTTT
TRBV4-2,-,-,TRBJ1-5,CASSPWGDQPQHF,TGTGCCAGCAGCCCGTGGGGGGATCAGCCCCAGCATTTT
TRBV4-1,-,-,TRBJ1-1,CASSPPRRLNTEAFF,TGCGCCAGCAGCCCGCCTAGGCGGTTAAACACTGAAGCTTTCTTT
TRBV27,-,-,TRBJ1-5,CASSKVRGNQPQHF,TGTGCCAGCTCTAAAGTCAGGGGCAATCAGCCCCAGCATTTT
TRBV11-2,-,-,TRBJ2-7,CASSLDIRSTYEQYF,TGTGCCAGCAGCTTAGATATACGATCGACCTACGAGCAGTACTTC
TRBV14,-,-,TRBJ2-4,CASSQDRYVGGLHF,TGTGCCAGCAGCCAAGATCGGTACGTCGGCGGGTTGCACTTC
TRBV9,TRBD2,-,TRBJ2-3,CASSVLAGGQDTQYF,TGTGCCAGCAGTGTACTAGCGGGGGGGCAAGATACGCAGTATTTT
TRBV29-1,TRBD1,-,TRBJ2-3,CSVELAGGDTQYF,TGCAGCGTTGAACTCGCAGGGGGAGATACGCAGTATTTT
TRBV5-4,-,-,TRBJ1-1,CASSLPSGTEAFF,TGTGCCAGCAGCTTACCCTCTGGGACTGAAGCTTTCTTT
TRBV20-1,-,-,TRBJ1-2,CSALGYYGYTF,TGCAGTGCTCTCGGTTACTATGGCTACACCTTC
TRBV21-1,-,-,TRBJ1-1,CASSRGQFLTEAFF,TGTGCCAGCAGCAGGGGACAGTTCTTGACTGAAGCTTTCTTT
TRBV19,TRBD1,-,TRBJ1-5,CASTDRDRGSQPQHF,TGTGCCAGTACCGACCGGGACAGGGGAAGTCAGCCCCAGCATTTT
TRBV28,-,-,TRBJ1-1,CASTLNWGTEAFF,TGTGCCAGCACTTTGAACTGGGGAACTGAAGCTTTCTTT
TRBV3-1/TRBV3-2,-,-,TRBJ1-2,CASSQGDYGYTF,TGTGCCAGCAGCCAAGGTGACTATGGCTACACCTTC
TRBV7-3,-,-,TRBJ2-6,CASSSFSGANVLTF,TGTGCCAGCAGCTCCTTCTCTGGGGCCAACGTCCTGACTTTC
TRBV7-2,-,few,TRBJ2-1,CASSLGPSSYNEQFF,TGTGCCAGCAGCTTAGGTCCGAGCTCCTACAATGAGCAGTTCTTC